One and the same sample provided the 12 T cell receptor beta chains below, sequenced in a study of glioma-infiltrating T cells. The iRepertoire nested amplicon-rescue multiplex PCR amplified TCR alpha and beta CDR3s from RNA. TCRdb itself ran the multiplex PCR reads through MiXCR, one entry per CDR3 protein. The table has 160,000 or so distinct CDR3 sequences, about 47% seen once. The sample consisted of glioma tissue, nonneoplastic brain tissue, or PBMCs (not recorded which). These receptor sequences come from a human donor with low-grade glioma or glioblastoma, undergoing nonglioma brain surgery, or in good health (not recorded which).

Remarks on this clonotype: A much larger clone lies a single base off, so this may be a read error. The rearrangement joins TRBV7-2 to TRBJ1-3; 11 bases line up with TRBD1. This CDR3 has 16 residues. The V gene's germline CDR1 is SGHTA and CDR2 FQGNSA. DNA for the CDR3: TGTGCCAGCAGCTCGCCCTCCGGGACAGGGGGAAACACCACATATTTT. Amino acids: CASSSPSGTGGNTTYF.

Only one count was recorded for this clonotype. The CDR3 is CASSSPGQGRDTQYF. CDR3 in DNA: TGTGCCAGCAGTTCTCCGGGACAGGGGAGAGATACGCAGTATTTT. The rearrangement links TRBV27 to TRBJ2-3; 10 positions match TRBD1. Germline V lookup: CDR1 MNHEY, CDR2 SMNVEV (reference sequence). With 4 bases clipped from V and 5 bases from J, the junction kept 6 bases outside the gene matches. This CDR3 comprises 15 residues.

The J gene is TRBJ2-7, the V gene TRBV29-1; 7 bases align to TRBD1. The CDR3 loop spans 16 amino acids. With 6 bases clipped from V and 1 base from J, the junction kept 15 bases outside the gene matches. Looked up from germline, CDR1 is SQVTM and CDR2 is ANQGSEA. CDR3 region: CSVLPGQPSLSYEQYF. The CDR3 coding sequence is TGCAGCGTGCTACCGGGACAGCCGTCTCTTTCCTACGAGCAGTACTTC.

The V and J genes are TRBV5-1 and TRBJ1-5; no clear D gene. The CDR3 is made up of 13 amino acids. CDR1 and CDR2 (germline): SGHRS, YFSETQ. V lost 1 base and J lost 9, with 11 bases in between. CDR3 in amino acids: CASSLTGFVPQHF. The CDR3 DNA follows: TGCGCCAGCAGCTTGACGGGTTTTGTGCCCCAGCATTTT.

The chain uses TRBV12-3 or TRBV12-4 and TRBJ1-2, with D tentatively TRBD1 (6 bases). The CDR3 sequence is 15 residues long. V dropped 0 bases and J dropped 4 bases, with 12 bases sitting between them. The CDR3 protein is CASSLAGGRPYGYTF. The CDR3, as DNA: TGTGCCAGCAGTTTAGCCGGGGGGCGTCCCTATGGCTACACCTTC.

The chain uses TRBV4-1 and TRBJ2-1; 9 nucleotides align to TRBD1. This CDR3 comprises 15 residues. Germline values: CDR1 MGHRA, CDR2 YSYEKL. The J segment lost 10 bases and the V segment lost 1 base, leaving 8 bases of the junction unmatched. Written as DNA, the CDR3 is TGCGCCAGCAGCCAAGCTTCGGGACAGGGTGGCGAGCAGTTCTTC. It encodes CASSQASGQGGEQFF.

As concerns this clonotype: Being one base from a much bigger clone, this may be a read error. The V and J genes are TRBV24-1 and TRBJ1-2, with D tentatively TRBD1 (5 bases). In germline, CDR1 is KGHDR, CDR2 SFDVKD. This CDR3 has 15 residues. V lost 6 bases and J 6 bases, leaving 19 bases between the germline ends. As DNA, the CDR3 is TGTGCCACCAGTAGAAGGGCTGTGGGGGACGATGGCTACACCTTC. It yields the protein CATSRRAVGDDGYTF.

This clonotype was seen ten or more times. This chain uses TRBV2 with TRBJ2-1; D call uncertain. This CDR3 is built from 13 residues. CDR1 and CDR2 from the germline V gene are SNHLY and FYNNEI. V dropped 1 base and J dropped 7 bases, with 8 bases sitting between them. The CDR3: CASSEGLGNEQFF. The CDR3 coding sequence is TGTGCCAGCAGTGAAGGGCTAGGGAATGAGCAGTTCTTC. Full variable domain (outside the CDR3, taken from reference TRBV2 and TRBJ2-1): EPEVTQTPSHQVTQMGQEVILRCVPISNHLYFYWYRQILGQKVEFLVSFYNNEISEKSEIFDDQFSVERPDGSNFTLKIRSTKLEDSAMYFCASSEGLGNEQFFGPGTRLTVL.

With respect to this clonotype: Germline and junction disagree at one end, which may indicate a read error. V and J are TRBV2 and TRBJ2-3; D call uncertain. This CDR3 has 14 residues. In germline, CDR1 is SNHLY, CDR2 FYNNEI. The CDR3 reads CASGRNDNTYTQYF. CDR3 nucleotide sequence: TGTGCCAGCGGTAGAAATGACAACACATATACGCAGTATTTT.

Many counts were recorded for this clonotype. This chain uses TRBV27 with TRBJ2-7, with TRBD2 as a possible D gene (6 bases). The CDR3 spans 11 residues. Between the trimmed V and J ends, which lost 6 bases and 10 bases, there was a span of 13 bases. Germline-derived CDR1 and CDR2 are MNHEY and SMNVEV (reference sequence). The DNA for the CDR3 is TGTGCCAGCAGGCGCGGGGTTTTACAGTACTTC. Protein sequence: CASRRGVLQYF.

In this sample, this clonotype turned up many times. This chain uses TRBV7-9 with TRBJ1-1; possible D gene TRBD1, 5 bases. Trimming pared 5 bases from V and 4 bases from J, leaving 11 bases between. CDR1 SEHNR and CDR2 FQNEAQ come from the germline V gene (reference sequence). The CDR3 has 13 residues. CDR3 DNA: TGTGCCAGCAGCCCTCCGGGGGGCACTGAAGCTTTCTTT. Its translation is CASSPPGGTEAFF.

This clonotype was observed a few times. CDR3 bases: TGTGCCAGTTCCACCGGGACTAAATCGGGCGAGCAGTACTTC. Translation gives CASSTGTKSGEQYF. The J gene is TRBJ2-7, the V gene TRBV19, with 7 bases fitting TRBD2. This CDR3 is 14 amino acids long. Losses at the gene ends were 8 bases for V and 6 bases for J; bases not matched to a gene: 13. The germline V gene encodes CDR1 LNHDA and CDR2 SQIVND (reference sequence).